This T cell receptor beta chain stems from a study of persistence of HIV-infected CD4 T cells. Study-wide background: The sample holds CD4+ T cells responsive to CMV or HIV-1 Gag. Multiple blood draws of up to 180 mL, except a couple of donors with single leukapheresis.

Turning to this clone: The antigen is undetermined.

Cells were stimulated with CMV-infected fibroblast lysates at about 10 ug/mL. CD40L/CD69 double-negative CD45RO-high memory CD4+ T cells were collected. Inclusion required CMV-positive serology and CD4+ counts above 400 cells/uL. Sequencing used immunoSEQ version 4 in survey mode. Measured with immunoSEQ multiplex PCR; TCRdb has only the in-frame clones, and not every one. The sample holds under 40,000 clones, roughly 82% seen once. Germline values: CDR1 SGHNT, CDR2 YYREEE (reference sequence). The CDR3 consists of 15 residues. The trim removed 5 bases at V and 3 bases at J, leaving 6 bases unmatched. Sequenced material: CD4+ T cells sorted from PBMCs after 18-hour stimulation, taken from a patient who received antiretroviral therapy. The origin of this receptor is an adult woman with HIV who was CMV-seropositive. The V call is TRBV5-4, the J call TRBJ2-2, with 8 bases matching TRBD2. CDR3 in amino acids: CASSSLAVHTGELFF. CDR3 sequence (DNA): TGTGCCAGCAGTTCACTAGCGGTCCACACCGGGGAGCTGTTTTTT.